This record concerns one TCR beta chain sequence. As yet, its antigen is unknown. As defined, naive CD8 cells were CD45RO-negative and positively selected for CCR7, with terminally differentiated effector memory CD45RA+ cells excluded. All participating donors were Caucasian adults from Nashville, Tennessee. In the original workflow: Quality scores were absent from the junction-only immunoSEQ sequences, so filtering differed. This table comes from immunoSEQ multiplex PCR, and its TCRdb copy is limited to in-frame clones, with some not included. D and trimming come from the DNA, and the V and J calls and clone size come from that table. The table includes roughly 2,000,000 clones, approximately 94% detected once. The data belong to a study of shared clonotypes between healthy human individuals. Findings of the study overall: Inspection by rarefaction showed sorted-subset sequencing to be incomplete despite large depth. Naive CD4 clonotypes were shared across several donors at roughly 5%.

V lost 5 bases, J lost 6 bases, and 6 bases stayed unmatched. In germline, CDR1 is MNHEY, CDR2 SMNVEV (reference sequence). The CDR3 has 15 amino acids. This chain connects TRBV27 to TRBJ2-7; 14 nucleotides line up with TRBD2. Sequencing was done on a sample of naive CD8+ T cells sorted from blood. The receptor was isolated from a man aged 18 to 29 in good health. CDR3 in amino acids: CASSVTSGRAFEQYF. The CDR3 bases are TGTGCCAGCAGTGTGACTAGCGGGAGGGCCTTCGAGCAGTACTTC.